The 23 T cell receptor beta chains given below trace back to one sample, sequenced in a study of T cell responses to AZD1222 COVID-19 vaccine. The data were produced by immunoSEQ multiplex PCR, yet TCRdb's version contains in-frame clones alone and is incomplete. The repertoire holds fewer than 150,000 clones, about 93% seen once, with approximately 5% in the top ten. This specimen consisted of peripheral blood, obtained 28 days after the second AZD1222 dose. The source is an adult who received the AZD1222 COVID-19 vaccine.

The chain has TRBV11-2 and TRBJ2-1; 7 positions agree with TRBD1. The CDR3 is made up of 13 amino acids. J gave up 5 bases and V 5 bases, and 3 bases lay outside the gene matches. The germline CDR1 and CDR2 sequences are SGHAT and FQNNGV. The CDR3 region has the DNA TGTGCCAGCAGCCAGGACAGGAACAATGAGCAGTTCTTC. Translated, it gives CASSQDRNNEQFF.

The J gene is TRBJ2-5, the V gene TRBV5-1; D is unclear. The CDR3 is 13 amino acids. V was trimmed by 0 bases and J by 5 bases, leaving 8 bases between them. Per germline, CDR1 SGHRS and CDR2 YFSETQ. CDR3 nucleotide sequence: TGCGCCAGCAGCTTGGCCGGCCGCGAGACCCAGTACTTC. This encodes CASSLAGRETQYF.

V usage is TRBV7-2 and J usage is TRBJ2-3; 11 bases are shared with TRBD2. Germline assignment: CDR1 SGHTA and CDR2 FQGNSA. The CDR3 loop spans 16 amino acids. V lost 5 bases and J lost 5; bases outside the gene matches: 9. The CDR3 DNA follows: TGTGCCAGCAGCGGATTAGCGGGGGGGCTGGGAGATACGCAGTATTTT. It encodes CASSGLAGGLGDTQYF.

The CDR3, as DNA: TGCAGCGTTTGGGGGGTAGGCACTCATAACTATGGCTACACCTTC. This encodes CSVWGVGTHNYGYTF. The chain combines TRBV29-1 with TRBJ1-2, with D possibly being TRBD1 (5 bases). Germline V gene data show CDR1 as SQVTM and CDR2 as ANQGSEA. The CDR3 extends over 15 amino acids. Between the trimmed V and J ends, which lost 5 bases and 1 base, there was a span of 17 bases.

The J gene is TRBJ2-7, the V gene TRBV12-3 or TRBV12-4, with 7 bases lining up with TRBD1. This CDR3 contains 13 residues. The J segment lost 7 bases and the V segment lost 2 bases, leaving 5 bases of the junction unmatched. In nucleotides, the CDR3 is TGTGCCAGCAGTTTATTGTCCAGGGGGGAGCAGTACTTC. This sequence encodes CASSLLSRGEQYF.

This clone was seen just once. The genes are TRBV21-1 and TRBJ2-2; the tabulated D call, TRBD2, remains unverified against the DNA. TRBV21-1 is deemed a pseudogene. This CDR3 contains 13 residues. DNA for the CDR3: TGTGCCGGGAGAATCCGGGGCACCGGGGAGCTGTTTTTT. It encodes CAGRIRGTGELFF.

The chain combines TRBV9 with TRBJ2-1, with 9 bases identical to TRBD2. This CDR3 contains 15 residues. The germline gives CDR1 SGDLS, CDR2 YYNGEE. After removal of 0 bases from V and 10 bases from J, the junction contained 8 bases not matched to a gene. The CDR3: CASSVDPGLASEQFF. The CDR3 nucleotides read TGTGCCAGCAGCGTAGATCCGGGACTAGCTTCCGAGCAGTTCTTC.

The gene calls are TRBV27 and TRBJ1-6, with D maybe TRBD1 (5 bases). The V gene lost 6 bases and the J gene lost 3 bases, with 9 bases spanning the gap. In germline, CDR1 is MNHEY, CDR2 SMNVEV (reference sequence). The CDR3 is 14 amino acids. The DNA for the CDR3 is TGTGCCAGCAGACTAGACAGCTATAATTCACCCCTCCACTTT. It codes for CASRLDSYNSPLHF.

V gene TRBV10-2 combines with J gene TRBJ2-5, with D uncertain. This CDR3 has 13 residues. Per germline, CDR1 WSHSY and CDR2 SAAADI. The V end was cut by 5 bases, the J end by 2 bases, with 9 bases between. Here the CDR3 DNA reads TGCGCCAGCAGTCCGGCCTTACAAGAGACCCAGTACTTC. This codes for CASSPALQETQYF.

The chain joins TRBV27 to TRBJ2-1; 7 bases line up with TRBD1. CDR1 and CDR2 from the germline V gene are MNHEY and SMNVEV (reference sequence). V dropped 3 bases and J dropped 7; count of bases not matched to a gene: 3. The CDR3 consists of 13 residues. The CDR3 DNA reads as TGTGCCAGCAGTTTCGACAGGGTTAATGAGCAGTTCTTC. Protein sequence: CASSFDRVNEQFF.

The CDR3 sequence: CASSFAGEQFF. For the CDR3, the DNA is TGTGCCAGCAGCTTCGCGGGGGAGCAGTTCTTC. The chain employs TRBV7-9 and TRBJ2-1, with D possibly being TRBD2 (6 bases). The germline V and J ends were trimmed by 3 bases and 10 bases, with 7 bases remaining between them. The CDR3 covers 11 residues. Germline V gene lookup returns CDR1 SEHNR and CDR2 FQNEAQ (reference sequence).

V usage is TRBV10-3 and J usage is TRBJ2-5, with D perhaps matching TRBD2 (6 bases). V shed 0 bases and J shed 5 bases, with 13 bases lying between them. The germline CDR1 and CDR2 sequences are ENHRY and SYGVKD. This CDR3 contains 15 residues. The CDR3 coding sequence is TGTGCCATCAGTGAGTCTCACGGAGGGGAGGAGACCCAGTACTTC. It codes for CAISESHGGEETQYF.

The genes are TRBV3-1 (or the pseudogene TRBV3-2) and TRBJ2-5; 8 bases are a match to TRBD2. Trimming removed 0 bases from V and 4 bases from J; junction bases left unmatched: 7. Germline V CDR1 and CDR2: LGHDT, YNNKEL (reference sequence). The CDR3 has 16 residues. The CDR3 loop reads CASSQDDPGGLETQYF. Here the CDR3 DNA reads TGTGCCAGCAGCCAAGATGACCCGGGGGGGCTAGAGACCCAGTACTTC.

The CDR3 nucleotides read TGTGCCAGCAGCCTGGACGGGGGGTCCTACGAGCAGTACTTC. It specifies CASSLDGGSYEQYF. The J gene is TRBJ2-7, the V gene TRBV3-1 (or the pseudogene TRBV3-2); 7 bases are shared with TRBD2. Germline values: CDR1 LGHDT, CDR2 YNNKEL (reference sequence). This CDR3 has 14 residues. The V segment lost 4 bases and the J segment 1 base; nucleotides outside the gene matches: 4.

V usage is TRBV6-2 or TRBV6-3 and J usage is TRBJ1-1; D is uncertain. V was clipped by 6 bases and J by 2 bases, with 16 bases between them. The germline gives CDR1 MNHEY, CDR2 SVGEGT. This CDR3 region has 15 residues. The CDR3: CASSPWRPENTEAFF. The CDR3 DNA is TGTGCCAGCAGCCCCTGGCGTCCGGAAAACACTGAAGCTTTCTTT.

The J gene is TRBJ2-3, the V gene TRBV9; D is perhaps TRBD1 (6 bases). Germline assignment: CDR1 SGDLS and CDR2 YYNGEE. V dropped 0 bases and J dropped 6 bases, with 11 bases sitting between them. This CDR3 is 14 amino acids long. CDR3 sequence: CASSVDFRGDTQYF. CDR3 sequence (DNA): TGTGCCAGCAGCGTAGATTTCAGGGGTGATACGCAGTATTTT.

V gene TRBV4-3 combines with J gene TRBJ2-1, with 11 bases matching TRBD2. Germline V CDR1 and CDR2: LGHNA, YSLEER. V trimming: 2 bases; J trimming: 5 bases; junction bases outside the gene matches: 5. This CDR3 region has 16 residues. The CDR3 reads CASSQTTSGVNNEQFF. The CDR3 coding sequence is TGCGCCAGCAGCCAAACGACTAGCGGGGTAAACAATGAGCAGTTCTTC.

In this sample, this clone turned up a few times. This sequence joins TRBV5-4 and TRBJ1-1, with D hard to call. V was cut by 1 base and J by 3 bases, with 10 bases left in between. CDR3 length: 14 residues. CDR1 and CDR2 (germline): SGHNT, YYREEE (reference sequence). CDR3 nucleotides: TGTGCCAGCAGCTTGAATATCGGGGACACTGAAGCTTTCTTT. As protein: CASSLNIGDTEAFF.

The chain employs TRBV19 and TRBJ2-7; TRBD1 matches 8 bases. Germline loops: CDR1 LNHDA, CDR2 SQIVND (reference sequence). V shed 8 bases and J 0 bases; nucleotides not matched to a gene: 3. The CDR3 consists of 13 residues. The CDR3 loop is CASGTGPSYEQYF. The CDR3 DNA is TGTGCCAGTGGGACAGGTCCCTCCTACGAGCAGTACTTC.

The V gene is TRBV25-1, the J gene TRBJ1-4; D unresolved. The CDR3 is made up of 16 amino acids. Germline V gene sequence: CDR1 MGHDK, CDR2 SYGVNS. V lost 1 base, J lost 4 bases, and 13 bases lay in between. The CDR3 is CASSELRGSNNEKLFF. The CDR3 DNA reads as TGTGCCAGCAGTGAATTGCGTGGCAGCAATAATGAAAAACTGTTTTTT.

The chain recombines TRBV19 with TRBJ1-5; 7 bases are shared with TRBD1. The length of the CDR3 is 17 residues. Trimming cost V 5 bases and J 1 base; bases outside gene matches: 11. Looked up from germline, CDR1 is LNHDA and CDR2 is SQIVND (reference sequence). For the CDR3, the DNA is TGTGCCAGTAGTGTAAACAGGGGACGCTCGAGCAATCAGCCCCAGCATTTT. It translates to CASSVNRGRSSNQPQHF. Complete variable domain (other parts from reference TRBV19 and TRBJ1-5): DGGITQSPKYLFRKEGQNVTLSCEQNLNHDAMYWYRQDPGQGLRLIYYSQIVNDFQKGDIAEGYSVSREKKESFPLTVTSAQKNPTAFYLCASSVNRGRSSNQPQHFGDGTRLSIL.

This rearrangement joins TRBV5-1 to TRBJ2-5; 9 nucleotides match TRBD2. Trimming cost V 4 bases and J 7 bases; bases outside gene matches: 8. CDR3 size: 14 residues. CDR1 and CDR2 from the germline V gene are SGHRS and YFSETQ. As DNA, the CDR3 is TGCGCCAGCAGCCCGGGGACTAGCCTGGGGACCCAGTACTTC. Residues: CASSPGTSLGTQYF.

As concerns this clone: Relative to the germline gene, one junction end is altered; a read error may explain this. The rearrangement links TRBV11-2 to TRBJ2-7; 9 positions match TRBD1. Germline V gene lookup returns CDR1 SGHAT and CDR2 FQNNGV. There are 15 residues in the CDR3. In DNA, the CDR3 is TGTGCCAGCAGCTCCCGGGACAGGGAATCCTCCGAGCAGTACTTC. Its translation is CASSSRDRESSEQYF.